The 21 T cell receptor beta chains below come from one sample, sequenced in a study of T-cell reconstitution after alpha-beta-depleted transplantation in children. Using unique molecular identifiers, the investigators prepared the TCRbeta library. Using its own MiXCR run on the PCR reads, TCRdb lists one record per CDR3 protein. Among just over 950,000 distinct CDR3 sequences listed, 25% to 30% were seen once. Sequences were derived from PBMCs, mostly from graft donor cells, sampled 360 days after TCRalphabeta/CD19-depleted stem cell transplant. Receptor source: a boy younger than two who had a stem cell transplant for SCID, so the T cells may come from the graft donor.

This rearrangement joins TRBV20-1 to TRBJ2-5; D is unclear. CDR1 is DFQATT, CDR2 SNEGSKA, per germline (reference sequence). The CDR3 length is 12 residues. V gave up 3 bases and J gave up 4 bases, with 9 bases separating them. This CDR3 reads CSARWGIETQYF. The CDR3 nucleotides are TGCAGTGCTAGGTGGGGAATAGAGACCCAGTACTTC.

The chain links TRBV4-2 to TRBJ2-5, with 9 nucleotides matching TRBD2. CDR1 and CDR2 from the germline V gene are LGHNA and YNFKEQ. After removal of 0 bases from V and 2 bases from J, the junction contained 7 bases not matched to a gene. The CDR3 has 17 residues. Written as DNA, the CDR3 is TGTGCCAGCAGCCAAGAAGGGCGTGGACTAGCGCAAGAGACCCAGTACTTC. It encodes CASSQEGRGLAQETQYF.

This clonotype is a singleton in its sample. V gene TRBV5-1 combines with J gene TRBJ2-3, with D perhaps TRBD1 or TRBD2 (6 bases each). This CDR3 comprises 15 residues. Deletions cut 0 bases from V and 9 bases from J, with 17 bases between. Germline CDR1 reads SGHRS; CDR2 reads YFSETQ. As DNA, the CDR3 is TGCGCCAGCAGCTTGGCGACGGGGGCCGCCGGCACGCAGTATTTT. As protein: CASSLATGAAGTQYF.

As DNA, the CDR3 is TGTGCCACCAGTGACTGGGACCCCTCGAACACCGGGGAGCTGTTTTTT. Protein: CATSDWDPSNTGELFF. The chain combines TRBV24-1 with TRBJ2-2, with D perhaps matching TRBD1 or TRBD2 (5 bases each). This CDR3 is 16 amino acids long. Germline loops: CDR1 KGHDR, CDR2 SFDVKD. The ends were cut back, 4 bases at V and 0 bases at J, with 11 bases in the middle.

The V call is TRBV6-2 or TRBV6-3, the J call TRBJ1-5; D not certain. The CDR3 extends over 12 amino acids. Trimming removed 0 bases from V and 5 bases from J, with 2 bases in between. Germline lookup yields CDR1 MNHEY and CDR2 SVGEGT. The CDR3 nucleotides read TGTGCCAGCAGTTACTCGTATCAGCCCCAGCATTTT. Protein: CASSYSYQPQHF.

This clonotype turned up a few times. The CDR3 reads CASSLGLTATDTQYF. CDR3 bases: TGTGCCAGCAGCTTAGGACTAACAGCCACAGATACGCAGTATTTT. J is TRBJ2-3 and V is TRBV7-2; D is perhaps TRBD2 (5 bases). Germline values: CDR1 SGHTA, CDR2 FQGNSA. The CDR3 contains 15 residues. V lost 1 base and J lost 2, with 10 bases in between. The full variable domain, completed using reference TRBV7-2 and TRBJ2-3, is GAGVSQSPSNKVTEKGKDVELRCDPISGHTALYWYRQSLGQGLEFLIYFQGNSAPDKSGLPSDRFSAERTGGSVSTLTIQRTQQEDSAVYLCASSLGLTATDTQYFGPGTRLTVL.

J is TRBJ2-4 and V is TRBV20-1, with D perhaps TRBD1 (5 bases). V shed 3 bases and J shed 3 bases, with 15 bases lying between them. CDR1 and CDR2 from the germline V gene are DFQATT and SNEGSKA (reference sequence). The CDR3 sequence is 15 residues long. The CDR3 here is CSASSMGPGKNIQYF. The DNA of the CDR3 is TGCAGTGCTAGTAGTATGGGGCCGGGCAAAAACATTCAGTACTTC.

Only a few counts were recorded for this clonotype. The chain couples TRBV11-3 to TRBJ2-3, with D possibly matching TRBD2 (6 bases). The CDR3 is 15 amino acids. V was clipped by 5 bases and J by 0 bases, with 12 bases between them. Germline assignment: CDR1 SGHNT and CDR2 YENEEA. The CDR3 sequence: CASSQAGTSTDTQYF. In DNA, the CDR3 is TGTGCCAGCAGCCAAGCCGGGACTAGCACAGATACGCAGTATTTT.

The gene calls are TRBV4-1 and TRBJ2-7, with TRBD2 matching over 9 bases. The CDR3 contains 15 residues. J gave up 5 bases and V 3 bases, and 8 bases lay outside the gene matches. The germline CDR1 and CDR2 sequences are MGHRA and YSYEKL. Written as DNA, the CDR3 is TGCGCCAGCAGCCACCCGGGACTAGCATTCGACGAGCAGTACTTC. This codes for CASSHPGLAFDEQYF.

This chain connects TRBV20-1 to TRBJ2-7, with a weak D call TRBD1 (5 bases). Trimming pared 3 bases from V and 3 bases from J, leaving 9 bases between. The CDR3 sequence is 12 residues long. CDR1 is DFQATT, CDR2 SNEGSKA, per germline (reference sequence). CDR3: CSASRAFYEQYF. In DNA form, the CDR3 reads TGCAGTGCTAGCAGGGCATTCTACGAGCAGTACTTC.

CDR3 DNA: TGTGCCAGCAGACGGGGATTAGGGCAGCCCCAGCATTTT. It translates to CASRRGLGQPQHF. The chain is built from TRBV6-2 or TRBV6-3 and TRBJ1-5, with no clear D. Germline V CDR1 and CDR2: MNHEY, SVGEGT. The germline V and J ends were trimmed by 6 bases and 7 bases, with 13 bases remaining between them. The CDR3 runs to 13 residues.

The V call is TRBV5-1, the J call TRBJ2-1, with 11 bases matching TRBD2. Germline V CDR1 and CDR2: SGHRS, YFSETQ. The CDR3 has 17 amino acids. V lost 3 bases to trimming and J lost 9 bases; unmatched junction nucleotides: 14. The DNA of the CDR3 is TGCGCCAGCAGCTCCTCCATAGCGGGGGGGATAAGTGGTGAGCAGTTCTTC. Its translation is CASSSSIAGGISGEQFF.

This clonotype was picked up a small number of times. The chain uses TRBV29-1 and TRBJ2-3; maybe TRBD1 (6 bases). CDR3 length equals 13 residues. V shed 6 bases and J shed 2 bases, with 12 bases lying between them. In germline, CDR1 is SQVTM, CDR2 ANQGSEA. As DNA, the CDR3 is TGCAGCGTGTCGGGACACTTCACAGATACGCAGTATTTT. This gives the protein CSVSGHFTDTQYF.

This clonotype was recorded a few times. V is TRBV5-5 and J is TRBJ2-2, with D perhaps assigned TRBD1 or TRBD2 (5 bases each). Germline lookup yields CDR1 SGHKS and CDR2 YYEKEE (reference sequence). The ends were cut back, 6 bases at V and 0 bases at J, with 9 bases in the middle. The CDR3 extends over 14 amino acids. The CDR3 loop is CASNGDPNTGELFF. The CDR3 DNA is TGTGCCAGCAATGGGGACCCGAACACCGGGGAGCTGTTTTTT.

This chain connects TRBV5-1 to TRBJ2-1, with D perhaps TRBD2 (6 bases). Germline CDR1 and CDR2: SGHRS and YFSETQ. This CDR3 has 16 residues. V lost 2 bases and J lost 0, with 12 bases in between. Written as DNA, the CDR3 is TGCGCCAGCAGCTTCGACGGGAGTTACTCCTACAATGAGCAGTTCTTC. Its protein product is CASSFDGSYSYNEQFF. Full variable domain (outside the CDR3, taken from reference TRBV5-1 and TRBJ2-1): KAGVTQTPRYLIKTRGQQVTLSCSPISGHRSVSWYQQTPGQGLQFLFEYFSETQRNKGNFPGRFSGRQFSNSRSEMNVSTLELGDSALYLCASSFDGSYSYNEQFFGPGTRLTVL.

V gene TRBV2 combines with J gene TRBJ2-2, with TRBD1 matching over 7 bases. CDR3 length equals 15 residues. Germline CDR1 reads SNHLY; CDR2 reads FYNNEI. Germline trimming cut 5 bases from V and 6 bases from J; bases unmatched to any gene: 9. The CDR3 protein is CASSLSRQGPGELFF. CDR3 nucleotide sequence: TGTGCCAGCAGTCTCTCTCGACAGGGCCCCGGGGAGCTGTTTTTT.

The rearrangement links TRBV3-1 to TRBJ2-1, with 9 bases aligning to TRBD1. Germline CDR1 is LGHDT and CDR2 is YNNKEL (reference sequence). This CDR3 is built from 15 residues. V shed 4 bases, J shed 6 bases, and the junction held 7 bases outside the gene matches. Here the CDR3 reads CASSLDRGITNEQFF. The CDR3 nucleotides read TGTGCCAGCAGCCTGGACAGGGGCATTACCAATGAGCAGTTCTTC.

The CDR3 DNA reads as TGCAGTGCTAGTCAGGGAGGGTCCGTCACCGGGGAGCTGTTTTTT. Amino acid sequence: CSASQGGSVTGELFF. This chain links TRBV20-1 with TRBJ2-2; 7 bases are shared with TRBD2. Germline lookup yields CDR1 DFQATT and CDR2 SNEGSKA (reference sequence). The CDR3 consists of 15 residues. The V and J ends lost 3 bases and 4 bases, in that order; junction bases with no gene match: 8.

The chain employs TRBV25-1 and TRBJ1-2, with 11 bases matching TRBD1. The CDR3 consists of 16 residues. Trimming at V came to 4 bases and at J to 7 bases, leaving 11 bases not matched to a gene. CDR1 is MGHDK and CDR2 is SYGVNS in the germline V gene. CDR3 region: CASSGPLRTGGGGYTF. Here the CDR3 DNA reads TGTGCCAGCAGTGGACCCCTCCGGACAGGGGGCGGTGGCTACACCTTC.

This clonotype was detected a few times. The chain couples TRBV5-6 to TRBJ1-3, with a tentative D call TRBD1 (5 bases). CDR1 is SGHDT and CDR2 is YYEEEE in the germline V gene. With 4 bases removed from V and 5 bases from J, the gap between germline ends came to 10 bases. The length of the CDR3 is 13 residues. CDR3 loop: CASSLKGRNTIYF. The CDR3 coding sequence is TGTGCCAGCAGCCTAAAGGGGAGAAACACCATATATTTT.

This clonotype was found a few times. The chain carries TRBV6-6 and TRBJ1-2; TRBD1 is a possible D gene (6 bases). Trimming left V 9 bases short and J 8 bases short, with 19 bases between. The CDR3 sequence is 13 residues long. The germline V gene encodes CDR1 MNHNY and CDR2 SVGAGI (reference sequence). The CDR3 loop is CASLQGGEGGYTF. DNA for the CDR3: TGTGCCAGTCTTCAAGGGGGTGAAGGCGGCTACACCTTC.